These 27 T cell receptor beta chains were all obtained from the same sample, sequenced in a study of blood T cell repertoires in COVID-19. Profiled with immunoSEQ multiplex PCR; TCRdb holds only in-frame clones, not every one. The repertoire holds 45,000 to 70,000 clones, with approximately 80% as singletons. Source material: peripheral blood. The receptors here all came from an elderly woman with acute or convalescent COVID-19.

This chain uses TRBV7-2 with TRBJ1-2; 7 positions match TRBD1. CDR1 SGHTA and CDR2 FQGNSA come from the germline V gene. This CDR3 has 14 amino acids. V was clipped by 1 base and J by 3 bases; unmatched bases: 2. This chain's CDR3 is CASSLEGADYGYTF. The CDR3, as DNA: TGTGCCAGCAGCTTAGAGGGGGCTGACTATGGCTACACCTTC.

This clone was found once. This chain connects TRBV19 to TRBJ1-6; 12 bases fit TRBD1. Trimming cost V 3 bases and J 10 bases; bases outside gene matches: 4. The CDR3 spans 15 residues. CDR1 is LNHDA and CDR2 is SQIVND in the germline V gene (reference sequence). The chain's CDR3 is CASSIGTGGGSPLHF. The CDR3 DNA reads TGTGCCAGTAGTATCGGGACAGGGGGCGGCTCACCCCTCCACTTT.

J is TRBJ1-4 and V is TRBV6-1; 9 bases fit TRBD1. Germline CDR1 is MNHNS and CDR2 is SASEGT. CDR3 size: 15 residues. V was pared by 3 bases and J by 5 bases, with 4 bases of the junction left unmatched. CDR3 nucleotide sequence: TGTGCCAGCAGTGACGGACAGGGGTCAAATGAAAAACTGTTTTTT. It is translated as CASSDGQGSNEKLFF.

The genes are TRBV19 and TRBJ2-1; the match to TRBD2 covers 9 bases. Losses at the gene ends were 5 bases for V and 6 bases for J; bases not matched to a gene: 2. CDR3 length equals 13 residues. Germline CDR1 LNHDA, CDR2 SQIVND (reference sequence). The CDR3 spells CASSLLAGNEQFF. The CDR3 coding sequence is TGTGCCAGTAGTCTACTAGCGGGCAATGAGCAGTTCTTC.

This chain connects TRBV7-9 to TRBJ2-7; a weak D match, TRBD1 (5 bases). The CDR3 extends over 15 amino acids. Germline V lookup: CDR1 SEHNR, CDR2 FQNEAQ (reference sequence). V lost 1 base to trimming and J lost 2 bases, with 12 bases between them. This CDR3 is CASSLGPGQAYEQYF. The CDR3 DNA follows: TGTGCCAGCAGCTTAGGGCCAGGGCAAGCCTACGAGCAGTACTTC.

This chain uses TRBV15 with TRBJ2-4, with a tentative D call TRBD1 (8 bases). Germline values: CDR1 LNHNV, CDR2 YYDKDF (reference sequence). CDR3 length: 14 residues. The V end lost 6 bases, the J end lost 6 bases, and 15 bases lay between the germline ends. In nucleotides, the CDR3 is TGTGCCACCAGGTTACAGGGGGGGTTAAACATTCAGTACTTC. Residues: CATRLQGGLNIQYF.

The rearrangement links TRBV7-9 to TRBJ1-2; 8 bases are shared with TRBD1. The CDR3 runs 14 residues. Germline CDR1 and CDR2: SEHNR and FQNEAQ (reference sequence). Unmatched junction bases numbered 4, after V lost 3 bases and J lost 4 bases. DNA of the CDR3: TGTGCCAGCAGCTTCGGACAGGGCCTCTATGGCTACACCTTC. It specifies CASSFGQGLYGYTF. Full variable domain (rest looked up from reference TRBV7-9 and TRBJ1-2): DTGVSQNPRHKITKRGQNVTFRCDPISEHNRLYWYRQTLGQGPEFLTYFQNEAQLEKSRLLSDRFSAERPKGSFSTLEIQRTEQGDSAMYLCASSFGQGLYGYTFGSGTRLTVV.

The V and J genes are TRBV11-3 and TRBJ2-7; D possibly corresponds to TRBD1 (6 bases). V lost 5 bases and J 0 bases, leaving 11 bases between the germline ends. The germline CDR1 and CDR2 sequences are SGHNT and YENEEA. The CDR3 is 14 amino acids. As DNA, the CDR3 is TGTGCCAGCAGCCTACAGGGTACCTCCTACGAGCAGTACTTC. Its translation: CASSLQGTSYEQYF.

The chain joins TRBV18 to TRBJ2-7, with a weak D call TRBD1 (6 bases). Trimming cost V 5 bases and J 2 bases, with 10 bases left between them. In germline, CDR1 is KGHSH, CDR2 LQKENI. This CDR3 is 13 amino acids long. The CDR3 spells CASSSGQTYEQYF. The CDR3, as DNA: TGTGCCAGCTCATCCGGACAGACCTACGAGCAGTACTTC.

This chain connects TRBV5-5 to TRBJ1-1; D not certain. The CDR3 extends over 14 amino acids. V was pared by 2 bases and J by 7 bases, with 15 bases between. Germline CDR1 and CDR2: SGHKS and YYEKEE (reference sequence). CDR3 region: CASSLLESRYEAFF. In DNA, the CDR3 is TGTGCCAGCAGCTTATTAGAGAGCCGATATGAAGCTTTCTTT.

CDR3 region: CASSLVSGPNQPQHF. The CDR3 DNA sequence: TGTGCCAGCAGCTTGGTGTCGGGTCCCAATCAGCCCCAGCATTTT. This rearrangement joins TRBV5-5 to TRBJ1-5; D not resolved. The CDR3 sequence is 15 residues long. Germline CDR1 is SGHKS and CDR2 is YYEKEE (reference sequence). V was trimmed by 0 bases and J by 3 bases, leaving 10 bases between them. Supplemented by reference TRBV5-5 and TRBJ1-5, the full variable domain reads DAGVTQSPTHLIKTRGQQVTLRCSPISGHKSVSWYQQVLGQGPQFIFQYYEKEERGRGNFPDRFSARQFPNYSSELNVNALLLGDSALYLCASSLVSGPNQPQHFGDGTRLSIL.

The chain's CDR3 is CATSPSGLSTDTQYF. The CDR3 nucleotides read TGTGCCACCAGTCCGTCGGGACTTAGCACAGATACGCAGTATTTT. This sequence joins TRBV15 and TRBJ2-3; a possible D gene is TRBD2 (6 bases). CDR3 size: 15 residues. Trimming removed 6 bases at V and 0 bases at J, with 13 bases between. Germline CDR1 reads LNHNV; CDR2 reads YYDKDF (reference sequence).

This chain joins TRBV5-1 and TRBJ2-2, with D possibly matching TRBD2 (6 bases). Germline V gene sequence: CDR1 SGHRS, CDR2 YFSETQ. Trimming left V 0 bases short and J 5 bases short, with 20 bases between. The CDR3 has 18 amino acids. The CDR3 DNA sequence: TGCGCCAGCAGCTTGGTTGGTATCGGGGGACCAATGACCGGGGAGCTGTTTTTT. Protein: CASSLVGIGGPMTGELFF.

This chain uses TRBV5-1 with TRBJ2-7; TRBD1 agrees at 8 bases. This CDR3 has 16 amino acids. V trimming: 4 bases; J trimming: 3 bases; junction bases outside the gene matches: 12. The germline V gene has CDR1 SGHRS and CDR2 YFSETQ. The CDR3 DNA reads TGCGCCAGCAGCCGCGACAGGGGAAGTTCGATCTACGAGCAGTACTTC. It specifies CASSRDRGSSIYEQYF.

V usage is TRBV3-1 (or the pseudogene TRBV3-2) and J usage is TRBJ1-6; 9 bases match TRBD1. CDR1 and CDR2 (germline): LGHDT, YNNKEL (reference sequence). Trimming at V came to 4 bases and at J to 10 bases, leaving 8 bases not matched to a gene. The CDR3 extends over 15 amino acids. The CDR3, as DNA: TGTGCCAGCAGCCCGGGACAGGGAACAAGATCACCCCTCCACTTT. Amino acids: CASSPGQGTRSPLHF.

CDR3 in DNA: TGCGCCAGCAGTGGAGGATCTAGGGAGACCCAGTACTTC. Protein sequence: CASSGGSRETQYF. The genes are TRBV10-1 and TRBJ2-5, with no clear D. V lost 4 bases and J lost 5, with 11 bases in between. The CDR3 extends over 13 amino acids. From germline, CDR1 is WNHNN and CDR2 SYGVQD (reference sequence).

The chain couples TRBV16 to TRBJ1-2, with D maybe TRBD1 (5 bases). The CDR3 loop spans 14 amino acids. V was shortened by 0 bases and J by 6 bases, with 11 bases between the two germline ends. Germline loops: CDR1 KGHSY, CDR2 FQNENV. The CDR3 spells CASSQSGSGDGYTF. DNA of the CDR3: TGTGCCAGCAGCCAATCAGGGTCGGGGGATGGCTACACCTTC.

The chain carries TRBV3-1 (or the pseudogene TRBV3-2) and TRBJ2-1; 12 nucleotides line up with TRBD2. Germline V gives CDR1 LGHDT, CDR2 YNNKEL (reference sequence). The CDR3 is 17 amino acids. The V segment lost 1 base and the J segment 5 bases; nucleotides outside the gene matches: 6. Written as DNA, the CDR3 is TGTGCCAGCAGCCAAGTCTTACTAGCGGGGGGAAACAATGAGCAGTTCTTC. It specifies CASSQVLLAGGNNEQFF.

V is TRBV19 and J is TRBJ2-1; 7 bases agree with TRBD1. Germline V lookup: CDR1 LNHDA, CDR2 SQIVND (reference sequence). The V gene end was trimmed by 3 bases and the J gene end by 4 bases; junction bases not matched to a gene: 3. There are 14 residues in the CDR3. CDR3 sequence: CASSMGTVYNEQFF. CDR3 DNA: TGTGCCAGTAGTATGGGGACAGTATACAATGAGCAGTTCTTC.

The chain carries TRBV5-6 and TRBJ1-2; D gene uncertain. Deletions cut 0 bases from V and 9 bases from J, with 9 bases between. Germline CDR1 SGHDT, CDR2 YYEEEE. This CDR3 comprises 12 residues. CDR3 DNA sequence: TGTGCCAGCAGCTTGGTTTTCGGGAGCTACACCTTC. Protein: CASSLVFGSYTF.

The CDR3 is CASSLREAFLGNEQFF. The CDR3 coding sequence is TGTGCCAGCAGCTTAAGGGAGGCTTTTTTAGGAAATGAGCAGTTCTTC. This rearrangement joins TRBV7-3 to TRBJ2-1; D is perhaps TRBD2 (6 bases). Germline V gives CDR1 SGHTA, CDR2 FQGTGA. Trimming took 1 base from V and 7 from J, leaving 17 bases between them. The CDR3 contains 16 residues.

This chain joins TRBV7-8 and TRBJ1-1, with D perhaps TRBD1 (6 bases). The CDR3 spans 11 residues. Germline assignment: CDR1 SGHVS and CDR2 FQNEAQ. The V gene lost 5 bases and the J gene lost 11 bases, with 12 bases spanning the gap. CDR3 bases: TGTGCCAGCAGCCGACAGGAAAGGGCTTTCTTT. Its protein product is CASSRQERAFF.

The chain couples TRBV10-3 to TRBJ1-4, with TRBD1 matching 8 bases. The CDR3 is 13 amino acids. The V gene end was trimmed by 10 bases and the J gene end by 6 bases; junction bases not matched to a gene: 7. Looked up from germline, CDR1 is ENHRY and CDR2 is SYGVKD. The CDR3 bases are TGTGCCACCCGGGACAGGTGGGATGAAAAACTGTTTTTT. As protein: CATRDRWDEKLFF.

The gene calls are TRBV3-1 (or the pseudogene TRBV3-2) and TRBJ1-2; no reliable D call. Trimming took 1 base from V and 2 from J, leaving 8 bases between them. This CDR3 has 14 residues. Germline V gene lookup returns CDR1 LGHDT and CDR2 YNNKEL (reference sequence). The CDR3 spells CASSQAKPNYGYTF. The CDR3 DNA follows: TGTGCCAGCAGCCAAGCGAAGCCCAACTATGGCTACACCTTC.

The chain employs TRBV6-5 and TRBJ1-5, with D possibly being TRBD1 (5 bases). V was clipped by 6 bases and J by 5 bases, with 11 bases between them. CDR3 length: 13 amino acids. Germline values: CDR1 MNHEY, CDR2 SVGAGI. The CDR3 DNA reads TGTGCCAGCAGCAGGACACTGGATCAGCCCCAGCATTTT. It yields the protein CASSRTLDQPQHF.

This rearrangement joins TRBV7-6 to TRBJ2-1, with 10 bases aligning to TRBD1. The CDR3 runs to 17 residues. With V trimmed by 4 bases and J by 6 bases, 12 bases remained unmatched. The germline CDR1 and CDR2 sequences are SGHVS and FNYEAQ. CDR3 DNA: TGTGCCAGCAGCTCGAAGACAGGGGGCATCGTTGGCAATGAGCAGTTCTTC. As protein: CASSSKTGGIVGNEQFF.

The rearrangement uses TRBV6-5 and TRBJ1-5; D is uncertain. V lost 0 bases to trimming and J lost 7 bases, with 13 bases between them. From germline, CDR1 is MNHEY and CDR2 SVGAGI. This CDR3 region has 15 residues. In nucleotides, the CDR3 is TGTGCCAGCAGTTACTCGATAGCGGGGAAACAGCCCCAGCATTTT. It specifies CASSYSIAGKQPQHF.